Listed here are 30 T cell receptor beta chains from one sample, sequenced in a study of sequential checkpoint blockade in melanoma. Treatment reported: randomized to nivolumab then ipilimumab (arm A) or the reverse (arm B). The method was immunoSEQ multiplex PCR; TCRdb's version includes in-frame clones alone and lacks a portion of them. The sample has roughly 13,000 clones; approximately 48% are singletons. The source material was CD8+ T cells sorted from blood (inferred from file names), sampled from a patient given nivolumab and ipilimumab in sequence. The receptors derive from a human donor with melanoma.

This clone is labeled as medium-sized. The rearrangement joins TRBV7-9 to TRBJ2-1; 13 positions match TRBD2. This CDR3 is 15 amino acids long. The ends lost 7 bases at V and 9 bases at J; junction bases unmatched: 9. Germline V gives CDR1 SEHNR, CDR2 FQNEAQ (reference sequence). The CDR3 region is CASTPTSGRAFEQFF. In DNA, the CDR3 is TGTGCCAGCACCCCTACTAGCGGGAGGGCCTTTGAGCAGTTCTTC.

About this clone: Relative to the germline gene, one junction end is altered; a read error may explain this. This chain uses TRBV4-2 with TRBJ2-6; 8 bases fit TRBD2. Looked up from germline, CDR1 is LGHNA and CDR2 is YNFKEQ. This CDR3 comprises 16 residues. The DNA for the CDR3 is TGTGCCAGCAGCCAAGATGAGGCGAGCGGGGGCAACGTCCTGACTTTC. Amino acid sequence: CASSQDEASGGNVLTF.

This clone is medium-sized within its sample. The chain recombines TRBV7-9 with TRBJ1-2; weak D call: TRBD1 (5 bases). Trimming left V 1 base short and J 0 bases short, with 6 bases between. From germline, CDR1 is SEHNR and CDR2 FQNEAQ (reference sequence). The CDR3 covers 14 residues. The CDR3 DNA is TGTGCCAGCAGCTTAGGGACAACTAACTATGGCTACACCTTC. This encodes CASSLGTTNYGYTF.

A few counts support this clone. This chain connects TRBV9 to TRBJ2-3; a weak D match, TRBD2 (6 bases). Trimming took 0 bases from V and 5 from J, leaving 13 bases between them. CDR3 length: 15 residues. The germline V gene encodes CDR1 SGDLS and CDR2 YYNGEE. CDR3 coding DNA: TGTGCCAGCAGCGTAGCTGGGCGGGAAGGAGATACGCAGTATTTT. Protein: CASSVAGREGDTQYF.

J is TRBJ2-5 and V is TRBV7-7, with D maybe TRBD1 (5 bases). CDR3 length: 14 amino acids. The V and J ends lost 6 bases and 5 bases respectively, with 16 bases between them. Germline CDR1 and CDR2: SSHAT and FNYEAQ (reference sequence). In DNA form, the CDR3 reads TGTGCCAGCAGACCGAATGGGGCACGGGAGACCCAGTACTTC. Translated, it gives CASRPNGARETQYF.

The rearrangement joins TRBV7-9 to TRBJ2-7; 9 bases align to TRBD1. The junction had 3 bases not matched to a gene; V was cut back by 3 bases and J by 0 bases. The CDR3 length is 15 residues. Germline lookup yields CDR1 SEHNR and CDR2 FQNEAQ (reference sequence). CDR3 protein: CASSFGQGSSYEQYF. In nucleotides, the CDR3 is TGTGCCAGCAGCTTTGGACAGGGGAGCTCCTACGAGCAGTACTTC.

This rearrangement joins TRBV19 to TRBJ2-1; possible D gene TRBD2, 5 bases. Between the trimmed V and J ends, which lost 6 bases and 0 bases, there was a span of 12 bases. CDR3 length equals 15 residues. Germline values: CDR1 LNHDA, CDR2 SQIVND (reference sequence). The CDR3 loop is CASSPDGSSYNEQFF. The CDR3 coding sequence is TGTGCCAGTAGCCCTGATGGGAGCTCCTACAATGAGCAGTTCTTC.

This chain uses TRBV11-2 with TRBJ1-1; TRBD1 matches at 7 bases. CDR1 is SGHAT and CDR2 is FQNNGV in the germline V gene. The CDR3 spans 15 residues. V shed 1 base, J shed 7 bases, and the junction held 9 bases outside the gene matches. This CDR3 is CASSLAEQGWGEAFF. The CDR3 bases are TGTGCCAGCAGCTTAGCGGAACAGGGGTGGGGTGAAGCTTTCTTT.

The rearrangement links TRBV6-5 to TRBJ1-1, with TRBD1 as a possible D gene (5 bases). Between the trimmed V and J ends, which lost 2 bases and 5 bases, there was a span of 9 bases. CDR1 MNHEY and CDR2 SVGAGI come from the germline V gene. The CDR3 is 13 residues long. CDR3 loop: CASSYRGLTEAFF. The CDR3 DNA reads as TGTGCCAGCAGTTACAGGGGACTGACTGAAGCTTTCTTT.

The CDR3 spells CASSSVRSTQKGDTEAFF. The CDR3 coding sequence is TGTGCCAGCAGCTCCGTTCGGTCGACCCAAAAGGGGGACACTGAAGCTTTCTTT. The chain combines TRBV28 with TRBJ1-1, with a tentative D call TRBD1 (6 bases). Deletions cut 6 bases from V and 3 bases from J, with 26 bases between. Germline CDR1 MDHEN, CDR2 SYDVKM. There are 18 residues in the CDR3.

The chain combines TRBV15 with TRBJ2-3, with TRBD2 matching over 11 bases. The ends lost 4 bases at V and 0 bases at J; junction bases unmatched: 18. Germline CDR1 is LNHNV and CDR2 is YYDKDF (reference sequence). The CDR3 consists of 21 residues. This CDR3 reads CATSTGIQPGLAVSSTDTQYF. The CDR3 region has the DNA TGTGCCACCAGCACTGGAATTCAACCGGGACTAGCGGTATCTAGCACAGATACGCAGTATTTT.

This clone was recorded a few times. The J gene is TRBJ2-1, the V gene TRBV30; no reliable D call. V lost 1 base to trimming and J lost 9 bases, with 4 bases between them. CDR1 GTSNPN and CDR2 SVGIG come from the germline V gene (reference sequence). CDR3 length: 10 amino acids. Written as DNA, the CDR3 is TGTGCCTGGAGTGGGAGTGAGCAGTTCTTC. This codes for CAWSGSEQFF.

This clone was observed once. The chain joins TRBV14 to TRBJ2-5; 9 nucleotides agree with TRBD2. V lost 2 bases, J lost 0 bases, and 10 bases stayed unmatched. The CDR3 contains 18 residues. CDR1 and CDR2 from the germline V gene are SGHDN and FVKESK. CDR3 DNA sequence: TGTGCCAGCAGCCAACACGTAGCGGGAGAGTTTTACCAAGAGACCCAGTACTTC. It is translated as CASSQHVAGEFYQETQYF.

In this sample, this clone turned up a few times. The rearrangement uses TRBV19 and TRBJ1-5; the match to TRBD1 covers 7 bases. V gave up 4 bases and J gave up 0 bases; unmatched junction bases: 9. The CDR3 totals 17 residues. CDR1 and CDR2 (germline): LNHDA, SQIVND (reference sequence). The CDR3 DNA is TGTGCCAGTAGTACGGACAGGCATTTTAATAGCAATCAGCCCCAGCATTTT. This sequence encodes CASSTDRHFNSNQPQHF.

The J gene is TRBJ1-6, the V gene TRBV27, with a tentative D call TRBD1 (6 bases). The CDR3 totals 16 residues. With 2 bases removed from V and 7 bases from J, the gap between germline ends came to 15 bases. Germline V gene data show CDR1 as MNHEY and CDR2 as SMNVEV (reference sequence). The CDR3 DNA is TGTGCCAGCAGTTTAACCTCGGGACACCTGAATTCACCCCTCCACTTT. This sequence encodes CASSLTSGHLNSPLHF.

Only a few counts were recorded for this clone. The chain carries TRBV14 and TRBJ2-1, with 9 bases aligning to TRBD2. The CDR3 sequence is 15 residues long. V lost 1 base, J lost 9 bases, and 7 bases stayed unmatched. Germline assignment: CDR1 SGHDN and CDR2 FVKESK. Written as DNA, the CDR3 is TGTGCCAGCAGCCAAGGCCTAGCGGGACAGATTGAGCAGTTCTTC. Translating it yields CASSQGLAGQIEQFF.

This clone is medium-sized. The chain carries TRBV10-3 and TRBJ2-7; weak D call: TRBD2 (6 bases). CDR1 and CDR2 from the germline V gene are ENHRY and SYGVKD. Deletions cut 0 bases from V and 2 bases from J, with 17 bases between. This CDR3 has 17 amino acids. CDR3 residues: CAISESGSGDGTYEQYF. CDR3 DNA: TGTGCCATCAGTGAGTCAGGGTCGGGGGACGGCACCTACGAGCAGTACTTC.

This clone was recorded a few times. The chain has TRBV19 and TRBJ2-2, with D tentatively TRBD1 (9 bases). Trimming cost V 5 bases and J 5 bases, with 15 bases left between them. The CDR3 is 15 residues long. The germline gives CDR1 LNHDA, CDR2 SQIVND (reference sequence). The CDR3 protein is CASSLSGTGTGELFF. In nucleotides, the CDR3 is TGTGCCAGTAGTCTTAGCGGGACAGGGACCGGGGAGCTGTTTTTT.

CDR3 residues: CAWSLGQGDTEAFF. The CDR3, as DNA: TGTGCCTGGAGTTTAGGACAGGGAGACACTGAAGCTTTCTTT. The V and J genes are TRBV30 and TRBJ1-1; 8 nucleotides match TRBD1. J was trimmed by 3 bases and V by 2 bases; bases with no gene match: 5. This CDR3 spans 14 amino acids. Germline lookup yields CDR1 GTSNPN and CDR2 SVGIG (reference sequence). The whole variable domain, filled in from reference TRBV30 and TRBJ1-1, reads SQTIHQWPATLVQPVGSPLSLECTVEGTSNPNLYWYRQAAGRGLQLLFYSVGIGQISSEVPQNLSASRPQDRQFILSSKKLLLSDSGFYLCAWSLGQGDTEAFFGQGTRLTVV.

The V call is TRBV5-6, the J call TRBJ1-2; 7 nucleotides agree with TRBD1. The CDR3 has 14 amino acids. The germline V gene has CDR1 SGHDT and CDR2 YYEEEE. V lost 2 bases and J lost 4; bases outside the gene matches: 5. The CDR3 bases are TGTGCCAGCAGCTTAGGACAGGCGAGCTATGGCTACACCTTC. Translating it yields CASSLGQASYGYTF.

Only a few counts were recorded for this clone. The V call is TRBV27, the J call TRBJ2-7; no clear D. V was cut by 5 bases and J by 0 bases, with 8 bases left in between. Germline CDR1 MNHEY, CDR2 SMNVEV (reference sequence). This CDR3 is built from 13 residues. The CDR3 region has the DNA TGTGCCAGCAGTCCCCAGGTCTCCTACGAGCAGTACTTC. It codes for CASSPQVSYEQYF.

This rearrangement joins TRBV7-9 to TRBJ2-1, with D possibly TRBD1 on 5 matching bases. The CDR3 extends over 15 amino acids. Between the trimmed V and J ends, which lost 5 bases and 2 bases, there was a span of 13 bases. Germline CDR1 is SEHNR and CDR2 is FQNEAQ (reference sequence). The CDR3 loop reads CASSRQTDTYNEQFF. The CDR3 bases are TGTGCCAGCAGCCGACAGACTGACACCTACAATGAGCAGTTCTTC.

The genes are TRBV2 and TRBJ2-5; D is unclear. The end of the DNA aligns better with TRBJ2-7, so the J call may be wrong. CDR3 length: 10 amino acids. CDR1 and CDR2 from the germline V gene are SNHLY and FYNNEI. CDR3 in amino acids: CASSGYEQYF. CDR3 nucleotide sequence: TGTGCCAGCAGTGGGTACGAGCAGTACTTC.

The genes are TRBV18 and TRBJ2-5; 8 bases map to TRBD1. The last part of the DNA fits TRBJ2-7 better; the J call may be wrong. The CDR3 consists of 15 residues. Germline V gives CDR1 KGHSH, CDR2 LQKENI. The CDR3 sequence: CASSPPTGDVNEQYF. CDR3 sequence (DNA): TGTGCCAGCTCACCACCGACAGGGGACGTAAACGAGCAGTACTTC.

This clone turned up a few times. This chain links TRBV11-1 with TRBJ2-1; D gene uncertain. The V and J ends lost 2 bases and 4 bases respectively, with 6 bases between them. CDR1 and CDR2 from the germline V gene are SGHAT and FQDESV (reference sequence). The CDR3 runs to 13 residues. The CDR3 sequence is CASSLQVYNEQFF. CDR3 nucleotides: TGTGCCAGCAGCTTACAGGTATACAATGAGCAGTTCTTC.

In its sample, this clone was seen a few times. This chain uses TRBV2 with TRBJ2-7; tentatively, D is TRBD2 (5 bases). Germline V gene sequence: CDR1 SNHLY, CDR2 FYNNEI. Trimming took off 6 bases at V and 5 bases at J, with 17 bases between the two ends. The CDR3 runs 14 residues. DNA for the CDR3: TGTGCCAGCAGGCAAACGGGGTTGGGCGACGAGCAGTACTTC. Its translation is CASRQTGLGDEQYF.

The rearrangement uses TRBV9 and TRBJ1-1; the D gene is possibly TRBD1 (6 bases). The length of the CDR3 is 15 residues. Between the trimmed V and J ends, which lost 2 bases and 0 bases, there was a span of 11 bases. The V gene's germline CDR1 is SGDLS and CDR2 YYNGEE. The DNA of the CDR3 is TGTGCCAGCAGCGTGGGAGGGGGGGTGAACACTGAAGCTTTCTTT. Translation: CASSVGGGVNTEAFF. Full variable domain (rest looked up from reference TRBV9 and TRBJ1-1): DSGVTQTPKHLITATGQRVTLRCSPRSGDLSVYWYQQSLDQGLQFLIQYYNGEERAKGNILERFSAQQFPDLHSELNLSSLELGDSALYFCASSVGGGVNTEAFFGQGTRLTVV.

The rearrangement uses TRBV27 and TRBJ1-1; D might be TRBD1 (6 bases). Trimming removed 7 bases at V and 2 bases at J, with 17 bases between. CDR3 length equals 15 residues. Germline-derived CDR1 and CDR2 are MNHEY and SMNVEV (reference sequence). The CDR3 bases are TGTGCCAGCACAGCAGGGGCCACCCCCAACACTGAAGCTTTCTTT. It specifies CASTAGATPNTEAFF.

V gene TRBV5-1 combines with J gene TRBJ2-7; D not certain. The CDR3 covers 14 residues. V was pared by 2 bases and J by 0 bases, with 9 bases between. From germline, CDR1 is SGHRS and CDR2 YFSETQ. This CDR3 is CASSFTSASYEQYF. The CDR3 DNA follows: TGCGCCAGCAGCTTCACGAGCGCCTCCTACGAGCAGTACTTC.

The chain carries TRBV4-2 and TRBJ2-1; D remains unclear. The CDR3 has 11 amino acids. Germline loops: CDR1 LGHNA, CDR2 YNFKEQ. Trimming pared 1 base from V and 7 bases from J, leaving 2 bases between. DNA of the CDR3: TGTGCCAGCAGCCAAGCGAATGAGCAGTTCTTC. It translates to CASSQANEQFF.